The source of this T cell receptor (beta chain) is a study of blood T cells in healthy people across ages. The J segment lost 2 bases and the V segment lost 2 bases, leaving 10 bases of the junction unmatched. This CDR3 spans 17 amino acids. The germline CDR1 and CDR2 sequences are SGHTA and FQGNSA. Approximately 9.6 milliliters of peripheral blood were drawn from each donor into EDTA-treated tubes. A sample-barcoded 5' primer and a J-beta primer mix were used in a second PCR of roughly 7 to 11 cycles. A 12-random-nucleotide template-switch adaptor tagged each cDNA molecule. MiXCR, applied by TCRdb to the 5' RACE reads, yields one record per CDR3 protein. The top ten hold more than 8.5% of the sample, which has over 700,000 distinct CDR3 sequences, 20% to 25% seen once. The sample was also reused in another study, on T cells of mothers and their children. That report notes: Mother-child pairs who were related displayed a slightly higher overlap than unrelated pairs, a difference that was non-significant.

The material sequenced was blood. The J gene is TRBJ2-5, the V gene TRBV7-2; 8 nucleotides align to TRBD1. The TCR sequence derives from a boy younger than 18 in good health. The CDR3 DNA sequence: TGTGCCAGCAGCTTAATTGGGCAGGGGGCGAGGCAAGAGACCCAGTACTTC. It encodes CASSLIGQGARQETQYF. Variable domain in full (rest from reference TRBV7-2 and TRBJ2-5): GAGVSQSPSNKVTEKGKDVELRCDPISGHTALYWYRQSLGQGLEFLIYFQGNSAPDKSGLPSDRFSAERTGGSVSTLTIQRTQQEDSAVYLCASSLIGQGARQETQYFGPGTRLLVL.